This TCR beta chain originates from a study of T cell responses to AZD1222 COVID-19 vaccine. Study-wide background: Second doses at about 4 or about 12 weeks were pooled.

Study results and caveats: Close to half of all spike-specific TCRs reportedly target regions of the variants that are unmutated.

A note on this clone: No antigen is known for it.

Germline CDR1 SGHDT, CDR2 YYEEEE. V lost 4 bases and J 5 bases, leaving 15 bases between the germline ends. The CDR3 has 14 amino acids. Using immunoSEQ multiplex PCR, the repertoire was profiled, and TCRdb retains in-frame clones only, with some absent. This table has about 120,000 clones, roughly 90% appearing once. The genes are TRBV5-6 and TRBJ1-1, with D possibly being TRBD1 (6 bases). This sequence was found in an adult in good health. The sample in question was peripheral blood, obtained on day 0 of AZD1222 vaccination. The CDR3 DNA reads TGTGCCAGCAGCCCCGGGACAATAGGGACTGAAGCTTTCTTT. This encodes CASSPGTIGTEAFF.